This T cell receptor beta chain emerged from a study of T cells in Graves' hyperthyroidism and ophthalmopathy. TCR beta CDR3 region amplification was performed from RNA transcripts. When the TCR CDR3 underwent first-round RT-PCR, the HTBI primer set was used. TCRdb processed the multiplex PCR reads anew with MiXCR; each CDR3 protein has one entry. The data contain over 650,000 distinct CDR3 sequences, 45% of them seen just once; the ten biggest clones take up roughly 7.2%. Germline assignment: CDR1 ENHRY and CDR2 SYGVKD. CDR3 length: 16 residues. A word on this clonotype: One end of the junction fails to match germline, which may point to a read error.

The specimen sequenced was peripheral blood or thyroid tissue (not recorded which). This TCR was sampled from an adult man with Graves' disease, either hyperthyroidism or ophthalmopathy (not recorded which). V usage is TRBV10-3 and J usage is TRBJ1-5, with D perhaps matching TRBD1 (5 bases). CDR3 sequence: CASSSHQAGPNQPQHF. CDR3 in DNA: TGTGCCAGCAGTTCCCACCAGGCAGGGCCCAATCAGCCCCAGCATTTT.